A single sample gave rise to the 16 T cell receptor beta chains below, sequenced in a study of T cell repertoires in cytomegalovirus infection (dated by TCRdb to the late 2010s). This sample was sequenced with an Illumina HiSeq 1500. In TCRdb, the public reads were trimmed at Q25 with fastp and aligned with MiXCR, with productive beta chains retained. Identical CDR3 proteins give one entry, which carries the most common genes and DNA. Across this sample there are about 260,000 distinct CDR3 sequences, with approximately 9.1% seen only once. The ten largest clones capture more than 12% of the sample. The sample taken for sequencing was PBMCs. These receptors all come from a human donor in good health (CMV status not recorded). Some clones in this sample may be carry-over from other donors' samples.

This clonotype showed up just a few times. The chain carries TRBV5-1 and TRBJ2-3; 11 bases agree with TRBD1. J was trimmed by 1 base and V by 4 bases; bases with no gene match: 5. CDR3 size: 16 residues. The V gene's germline CDR1 is SGHRS and CDR2 YFSETQ. The CDR3 DNA sequence: TGCGCCAGCAGCCTCGGGACAGGGGGGGGCACAGATACGCAGTATTTT. It is translated as CASSLGTGGGTDTQYF.

This clonotype has ten or more counts. This chain links TRBV7-2 with TRBJ2-7; unclear D gene. Trimming took 2 bases from V and 8 from J, leaving 7 bases between them. CDR3 length equals 11 residues. Germline V CDR1 and CDR2: SGHTA, FQGNSA. The CDR3 nucleotides are TGTGCCAGCAGCTTACACCTTCAGCAGTACTTC. As protein: CASSLHLQQYF.

The sample holds many counts of this clonotype. V and J are TRBV4-3 and TRBJ2-5; unclear D gene. Trimming took off 4 bases at V and 2 bases at J, with 11 bases between the two ends. Germline loops: CDR1 LGHNA, CDR2 YSLEER. The CDR3 covers 14 residues. The CDR3 nucleotides read TGCGCCAGCAGCCGATTAGCCTTTCAAGAGACCCAGTACTTC. It encodes CASSRLAFQETQYF.

This chain links TRBV12-5 with TRBJ2-1; 11 positions agree with TRBD2. CDR3 size: 15 residues. V dropped 1 base and J dropped 5; count of bases not matched to a gene: 1. Germline assignment: CDR1 LGHNT and CDR2 FRNRAP. The CDR3 DNA reads as TGTGCTAGTGGTTTGGGACTAGCGGGAAACAATGAGCAGTTCTTC. Protein: CASGLGLAGNNEQFF.

The V call is TRBV19, the J call TRBJ2-7; the match to TRBD2 covers 10 bases. Germline V gene lookup returns CDR1 LNHDA and CDR2 SQIVND (reference sequence). The J segment lost 7 bases and the V segment lost 6 bases, leaving 6 bases of the junction unmatched. This CDR3 has 13 amino acids. In nucleotides, the CDR3 is TGTGCCAGTAGAGCAGCGGGGGGGCCAGAGCAGTACTTC. Its protein is CASRAAGGPEQYF.

The V gene is TRBV20-1, the J gene TRBJ2-6; D is ambiguous. The germline V and J ends were trimmed by 7 bases and 0 bases, with 10 bases remaining between them. Germline CDR1 and CDR2: DFQATT and SNEGSKA (reference sequence). This CDR3 spans 14 amino acids. CDR3 sequence (DNA): TGCAGTGTGGGGTTTCCCTCTGGGGCCAACGTCCTGACTTTC. Its protein product is CSVGFPSGANVLTF.

This clonotype was found many times. J is TRBJ2-3 and V is TRBV20-1; D unclear. The germline V gene has CDR1 DFQATT and CDR2 SNEGSKA (reference sequence). This CDR3 has 11 residues. V was clipped by 6 bases and J by 5 bases, with 9 bases between them. DNA of the CDR3: TGCAGTGCCTCTGTGGGAGATACGCAGTATTTT. It translates to CSASVGDTQYF.

This clonotype occurred many times. This chain links TRBV24-1 with TRBJ2-1, with a possible D match to TRBD2 (6 bases). Germline V gene sequence: CDR1 KGHDR, CDR2 SFDVKD. V lost 5 bases and J lost 4, with 11 bases in between. CDR3 size: 14 residues. The CDR3 sequence is CATSGAGNYNEQFF. In DNA, the CDR3 is TGTGCCACCAGTGGAGCGGGTAATTACAATGAGCAGTTCTTC.

In its sample, this clonotype was seen many times. The chain uses TRBV7-8 and TRBJ1-2; unclear D gene. Germline V gene sequence: CDR1 SGHVS, CDR2 FQNEAQ. The ends were cut back, 4 bases at V and 6 bases at J, with 9 bases in the middle. This CDR3 spans 12 amino acids. As DNA, the CDR3 is TGTGCCAGCAGCTCAAATTTCGATGGCTACACCTTC. It specifies CASSSNFDGYTF.

As to this clonotype: One end of the junction does not line up with germline, which may come from a read error. V and J are TRBV7-2 and TRBJ1-5, with a weak D call TRBD1 (5 bases). CDR1 and CDR2 from the germline V gene are SGHTA and FQGNSA. This CDR3 is 15 amino acids long. The CDR3 is CANSLGAASNQPQHF. CDR3 coding DNA: TGTGCCAACAGCTTAGGGGCAGCTAGCAATCAGCCCCAGCATTTT. Full variable domain (remainder filled in from reference TRBV7-2 and TRBJ1-5): GAGVSQSPSNKVTEKGKDVELRCDPISGHTALYWYRQSLGQGLEFLIYFQGNSAPDKSGLPSDRFSAERTGGSVSTLTIQRTQQEDSAVYLCANSLGAASNQPQHFGDGTRLSIL.

This clonotype was counted ten times or more. J is TRBJ2-5 and V is TRBV11-3; 8 bases fit TRBD1. Trimming removed 5 bases from V and 5 bases from J; junction bases left unmatched: 13. CDR3 length: 16 amino acids. Germline loops: CDR1 SGHNT, CDR2 YENEEA. The CDR3 region has the DNA TGTGCCAGCAGCGTAGGAAGACAGGGGCGCGGGGAGACCCAGTACTTC. It specifies CASSVGRQGRGETQYF.

This clonotype was seen a handful of times. This chain joins TRBV7-8 and TRBJ1-2; the D gene is possibly TRBD1 (6 bases). V was pared by 1 base and J by 8 bases, with 8 bases between. Germline CDR1 is SGHVS and CDR2 is FQNEAQ. The CDR3 totals 12 residues. The CDR3 nucleotides read TGTGCCAGCAGCTTAGTCCAGGGGGGCTACACCTTC. Translation: CASSLVQGGYTF. The full variable domain, completed using reference TRBV7-8 and TRBJ1-2, is GAGVSQSPRYKVAKRGQDVALRCDPISGHVSLFWYQQALGQGPEFLTYFQNEAQLDKSGLPSDRFFAERPEGSVSTLKIQRTQQEDSAVYLCASSLVQGGYTFGSGTRLTVV.

The sample holds many counts of this clonotype. The V call is TRBV7-2, the J call TRBJ2-7; 9 nucleotides agree with TRBD2. Trimming at V came to 2 bases and at J to 1 base, leaving 3 bases not matched to a gene. The length of the CDR3 is 15 residues. Germline CDR1 is SGHTA and CDR2 is FQGNSA. The CDR3 here is CASSLNLAGSYEQYF. The DNA of the CDR3 is TGTGCCAGCAGCTTAAATCTAGCGGGGTCCTACGAGCAGTACTTC. The full variable domain, rest sourced from reference TRBV7-2 and TRBJ2-7, is GAGVSQSPSNKVTEKGKDVELRCDPISGHTALYWYRQSLGQGLEFLIYFQGNSAPDKSGLPSDRFSAERTGGSVSTLTIQRTQQEDSAVYLCASSLNLAGSYEQYFGPGTRLTVT.

This clonotype was recorded at least ten times. The DNA of the CDR3 is TGTGCCAGCAGCTTAAGAGGGCGAGCAGGGGGCGATTCACCCCTCCACTTT. Translated: CASSLRGRAGGDSPLHF. J is TRBJ1-6 and V is TRBV7-6; 8 bases match TRBD1. CDR1 and CDR2 from the germline V gene are SGHVS and FNYEAQ. CDR3 size: 17 residues. V gave up 2 bases and J gave up 8 bases; unmatched junction bases: 11.

In this sample, this clonotype turned up many times. The chain couples TRBV5-4 to TRBJ2-5; a possible D gene is TRBD1 (5 bases). Germline V gene data show CDR1 as SGHNT and CDR2 as YYREEE (reference sequence). V shed 4 bases and J shed 2 bases, with 12 bases lying between them. This CDR3 contains 14 residues. The CDR3 loop is CASSGGHLQETQYF. CDR3 in DNA: TGTGCCAGCAGCGGCGGACATTTACAAGAGACCCAGTACTTC.

This sequence joins TRBV12-3 or TRBV12-4 and TRBJ2-1; 9 bases agree with TRBD2. Trimming at V came to 7 bases and at J to 4 bases, leaving 5 bases not matched to a gene. This CDR3 is built from 14 residues. The CDR3 here is CASTRLAGYNEQFF. The CDR3 DNA reads as TGTGCCAGCACTCGTCTAGCGGGGTACAATGAGCAGTTCTTC.